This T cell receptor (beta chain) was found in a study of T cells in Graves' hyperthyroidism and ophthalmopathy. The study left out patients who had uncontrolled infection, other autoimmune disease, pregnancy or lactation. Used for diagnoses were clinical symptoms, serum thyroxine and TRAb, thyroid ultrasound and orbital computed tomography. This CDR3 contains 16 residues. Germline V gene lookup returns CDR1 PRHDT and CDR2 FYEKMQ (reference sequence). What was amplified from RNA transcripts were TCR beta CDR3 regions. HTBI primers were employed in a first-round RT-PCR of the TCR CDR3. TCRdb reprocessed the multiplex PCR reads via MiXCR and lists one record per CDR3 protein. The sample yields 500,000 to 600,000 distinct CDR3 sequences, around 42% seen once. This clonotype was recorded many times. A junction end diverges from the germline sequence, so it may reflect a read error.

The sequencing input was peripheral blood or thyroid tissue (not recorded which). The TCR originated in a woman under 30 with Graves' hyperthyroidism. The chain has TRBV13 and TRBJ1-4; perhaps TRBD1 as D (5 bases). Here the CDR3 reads CASSLGARTRDEKLFF. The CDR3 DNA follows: TGCGCCAGCAGCTTGGGAGCAAGGACCAGGGATGAAAAACTGTTTTTT. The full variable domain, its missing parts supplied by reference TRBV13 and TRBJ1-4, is AAGVIQSPRHLIKEKRETATLKCYPIPRHDTVYWYQQGPGQDPQFLISFYEKMQSDKGSIPDRFSAQQFSDYHSELNMSSLELGDSALYFCASSLGARTRDEKLFFGSGTQLSVL.